The clone carrying this T cell receptor beta chain was observed a single time. Sequenced by immunoSEQ multiplex PCR; TCRdb stores in-frame clones only, minus some. The sample carries roughly 130,000 clones, about nine tenths recorded once. This sample was taken from a study of cytomegalovirus exposure and HLA in healthy donors. Between the trimmed V and J ends, which lost 3 bases and 10 bases, there was a span of 8 bases. Germline CDR1 reads SGHDT; CDR2 reads YYEEEE. CDR3 length: 11 amino acids. The J gene is TRBJ2-1, the V gene TRBV5-6; D unresolved. Specimen: PBMCs. The clonotype was recovered from a man aged 25 to 40 in good health and CMV-seronegative. CDR3 amino acids: CASSSLREQFF. CDR3 coding DNA: TGTGCCAGCAGCTCTCTCCGGGAGCAGTTCTTC.